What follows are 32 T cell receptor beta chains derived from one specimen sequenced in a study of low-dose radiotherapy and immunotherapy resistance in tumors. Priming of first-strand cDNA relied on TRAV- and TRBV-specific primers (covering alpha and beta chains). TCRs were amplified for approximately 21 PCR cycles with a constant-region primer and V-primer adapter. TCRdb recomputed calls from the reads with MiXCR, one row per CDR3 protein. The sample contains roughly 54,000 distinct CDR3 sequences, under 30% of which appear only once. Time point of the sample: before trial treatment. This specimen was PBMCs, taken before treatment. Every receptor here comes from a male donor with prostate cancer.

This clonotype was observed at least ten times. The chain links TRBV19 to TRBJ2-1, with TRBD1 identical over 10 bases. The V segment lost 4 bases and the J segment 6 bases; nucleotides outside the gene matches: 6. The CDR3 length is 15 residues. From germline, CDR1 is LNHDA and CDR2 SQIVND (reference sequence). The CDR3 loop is CASSTGTGAANEQFF. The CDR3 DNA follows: TGTGCCAGTAGTACCGGGACAGGGGCAGCCAATGAGCAGTTCTTC.

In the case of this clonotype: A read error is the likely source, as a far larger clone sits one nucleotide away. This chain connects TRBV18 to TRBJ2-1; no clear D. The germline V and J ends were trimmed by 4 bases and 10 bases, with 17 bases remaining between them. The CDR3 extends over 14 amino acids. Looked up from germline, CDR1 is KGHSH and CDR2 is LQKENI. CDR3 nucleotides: TGTGCCAGCTCACGCGACTCACCTCCCTACGAGCAGTTCTTC. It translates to CASSRDSPPYEQFF.

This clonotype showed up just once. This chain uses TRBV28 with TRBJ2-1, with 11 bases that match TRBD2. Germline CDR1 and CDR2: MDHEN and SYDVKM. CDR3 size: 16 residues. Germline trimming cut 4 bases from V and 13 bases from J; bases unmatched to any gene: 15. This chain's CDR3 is CASSSRGSGRGAEQFF. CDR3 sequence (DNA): TGTGCCAGCAGTTCTCGGGGTAGCGGGAGGGGTGCTGAACAGTTCTTC.

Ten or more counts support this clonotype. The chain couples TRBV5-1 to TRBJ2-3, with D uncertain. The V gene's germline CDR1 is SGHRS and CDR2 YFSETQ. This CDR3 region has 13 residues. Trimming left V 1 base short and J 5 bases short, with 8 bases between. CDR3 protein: CASSLTPGDTQYF. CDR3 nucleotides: TGCGCCAGCAGCTTGACCCCGGGAGATACGCAGTATTTT.

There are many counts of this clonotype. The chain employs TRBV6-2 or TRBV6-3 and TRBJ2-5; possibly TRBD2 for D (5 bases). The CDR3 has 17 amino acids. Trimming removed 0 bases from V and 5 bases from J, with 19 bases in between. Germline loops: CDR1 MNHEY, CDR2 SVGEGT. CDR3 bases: TGTGCCAGCAGTTACTCGAGGCTAGCATCGGATGGCGAGACCCAGTACTTC. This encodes CASSYSRLASDGETQYF.

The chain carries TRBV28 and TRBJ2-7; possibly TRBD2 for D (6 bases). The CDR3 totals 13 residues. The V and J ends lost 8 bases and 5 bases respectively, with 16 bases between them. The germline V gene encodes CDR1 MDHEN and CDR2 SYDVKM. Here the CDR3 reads CASSVRGSNEQYF. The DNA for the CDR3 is TGTGCCAGCTCCGTTCGGGGGAGTAACGAGCAGTACTTC.

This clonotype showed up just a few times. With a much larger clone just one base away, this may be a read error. The CDR3 region is CASSYSGSAYEQYF. The CDR3 coding sequence is TGTGCCAGCAGTTACTCGGGGAGCGCCTACGAGCAGTACTTC. The chain links TRBV6-5 to TRBJ2-7, with D possibly being TRBD2 (5 bases). V was pared by 0 bases and J by 2 bases, with 8 bases between. The CDR3 is 14 amino acids. Germline V CDR1 and CDR2: MNHEY, SVGAGI.

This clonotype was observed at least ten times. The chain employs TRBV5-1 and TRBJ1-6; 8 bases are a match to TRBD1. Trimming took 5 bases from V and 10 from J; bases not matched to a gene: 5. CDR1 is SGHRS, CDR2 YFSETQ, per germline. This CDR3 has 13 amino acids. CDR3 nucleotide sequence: TGCGCCAGCAGAGCGGACAGGGACTCACCCCTCCACTTT. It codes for CASRADRDSPLHF. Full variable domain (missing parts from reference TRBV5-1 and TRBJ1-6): KAGVTQTPRYLIKTRGQQVTLSCSPISGHRSVSWYQQTPGQGLQFLFEYFSETQRNKGNFPGRFSGRQFSNSRSEMNVSTLELGDSALYLCASRADRDSPLHFGNGTRLTVT.

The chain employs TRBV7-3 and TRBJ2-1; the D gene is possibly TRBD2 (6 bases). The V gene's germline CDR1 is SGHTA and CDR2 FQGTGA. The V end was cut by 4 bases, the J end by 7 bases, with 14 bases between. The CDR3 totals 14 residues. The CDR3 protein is CASSSVGGDNEQFF. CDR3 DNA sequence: TGTGCCAGCAGCTCGGTGGGGGGTGATAATGAGCAGTTCTTC.

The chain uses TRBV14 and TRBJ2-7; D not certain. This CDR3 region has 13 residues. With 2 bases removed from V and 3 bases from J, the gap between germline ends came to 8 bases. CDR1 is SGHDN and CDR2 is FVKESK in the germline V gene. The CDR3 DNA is TGTGCCAGCAGCCAAAATACCCGCTACGAGCAGTACTTC. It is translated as CASSQNTRYEQYF.

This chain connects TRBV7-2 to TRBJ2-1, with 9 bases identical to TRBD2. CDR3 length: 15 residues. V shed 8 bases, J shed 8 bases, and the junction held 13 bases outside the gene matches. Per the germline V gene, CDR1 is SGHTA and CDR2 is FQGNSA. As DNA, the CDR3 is TGTGCCAGCGCCCGAGCGGGAGGCCTCGAGGATGAGCAGTTCTTC. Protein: CASARAGGLEDEQFF. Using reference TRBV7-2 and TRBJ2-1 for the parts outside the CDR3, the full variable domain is GAGVSQSPSNKVTEKGKDVELRCDPISGHTALYWYRQSLGQGLEFLIYFQGNSAPDKSGLPSDRFSAERTGGSVSTLTIQRTQQEDSAVYLCASARAGGLEDEQFFGPGTRLTVL.

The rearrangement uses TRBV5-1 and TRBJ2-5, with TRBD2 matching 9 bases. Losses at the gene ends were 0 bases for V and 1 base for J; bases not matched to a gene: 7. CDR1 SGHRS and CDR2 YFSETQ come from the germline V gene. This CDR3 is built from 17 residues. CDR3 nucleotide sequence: TGCGCCAGCAGCTTGGGAAGACTAGCGGCCAGCCAAGAGACCCAGTACTTC. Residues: CASSLGRLAASQETQYF.

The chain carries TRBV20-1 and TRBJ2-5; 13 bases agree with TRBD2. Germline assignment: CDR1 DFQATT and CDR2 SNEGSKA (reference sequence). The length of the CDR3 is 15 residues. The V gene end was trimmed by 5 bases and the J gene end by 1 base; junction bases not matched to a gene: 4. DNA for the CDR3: TGCAGTGCTTGGACTAGCGGGAGTCTCCAAGAGACCCAGTACTTC. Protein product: CSAWTSGSLQETQYF.

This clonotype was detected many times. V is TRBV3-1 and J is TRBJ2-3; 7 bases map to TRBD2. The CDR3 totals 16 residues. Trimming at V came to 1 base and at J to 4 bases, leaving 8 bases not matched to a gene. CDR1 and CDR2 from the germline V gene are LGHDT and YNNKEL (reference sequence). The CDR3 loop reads CASSQGPGRTSDTQYF. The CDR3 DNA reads TGTGCCAGCAGCCAAGGTCCCGGGAGGACATCAGATACGCAGTATTTT.

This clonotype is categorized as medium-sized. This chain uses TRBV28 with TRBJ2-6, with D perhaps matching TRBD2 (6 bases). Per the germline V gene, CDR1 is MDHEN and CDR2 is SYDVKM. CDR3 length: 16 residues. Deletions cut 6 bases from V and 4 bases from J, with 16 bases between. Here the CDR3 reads CASRDRERRGANVLTF. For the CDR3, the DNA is TGTGCCAGCAGAGACCGGGAGCGGAGGGGGGCCAACGTCCTGACTTTC.

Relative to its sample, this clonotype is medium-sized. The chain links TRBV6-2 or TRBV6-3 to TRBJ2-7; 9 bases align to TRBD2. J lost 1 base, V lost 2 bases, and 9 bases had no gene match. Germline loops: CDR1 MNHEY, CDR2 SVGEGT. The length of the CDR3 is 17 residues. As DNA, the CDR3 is TGTGCCAGCAGTTACGGGAGGGCTAGCGGGACGTCCTACGAGCAGTACTTC. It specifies CASSYGRASGTSYEQYF.

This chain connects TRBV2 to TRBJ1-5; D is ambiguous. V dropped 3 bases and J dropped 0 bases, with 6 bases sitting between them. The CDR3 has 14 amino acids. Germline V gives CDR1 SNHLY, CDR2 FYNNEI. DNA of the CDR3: TGTGCCAGCAGTGAGGTTAATAGCAATCAGCCCCAGCATTTT. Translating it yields CASSEVNSNQPQHF.

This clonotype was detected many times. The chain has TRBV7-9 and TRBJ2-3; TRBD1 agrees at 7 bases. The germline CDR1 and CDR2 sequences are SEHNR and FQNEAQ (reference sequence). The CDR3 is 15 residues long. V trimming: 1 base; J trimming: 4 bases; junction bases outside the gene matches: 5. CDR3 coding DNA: TGTGCCAGCAGCTTAGTATCGCAGGGGGCAGATACGCAGTATTTT. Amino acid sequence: CASSLVSQGADTQYF.

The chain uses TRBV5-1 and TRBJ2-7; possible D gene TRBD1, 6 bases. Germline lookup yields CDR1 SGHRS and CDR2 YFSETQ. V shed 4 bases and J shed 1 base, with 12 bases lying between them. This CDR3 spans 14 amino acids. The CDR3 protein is CASSLRDTSYEQYF. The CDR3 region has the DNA TGCGCCAGCAGCCTCCGGGACACTTCCTACGAGCAGTACTTC.

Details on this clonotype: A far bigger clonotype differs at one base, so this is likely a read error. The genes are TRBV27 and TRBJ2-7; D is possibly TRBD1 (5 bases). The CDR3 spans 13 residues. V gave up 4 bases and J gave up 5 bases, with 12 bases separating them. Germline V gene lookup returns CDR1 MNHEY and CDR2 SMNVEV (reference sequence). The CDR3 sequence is CASSWLTDHEQYF. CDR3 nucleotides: TGTGCCAGCAGTTGGCTGACAGATCACGAGCAGTACTTC.

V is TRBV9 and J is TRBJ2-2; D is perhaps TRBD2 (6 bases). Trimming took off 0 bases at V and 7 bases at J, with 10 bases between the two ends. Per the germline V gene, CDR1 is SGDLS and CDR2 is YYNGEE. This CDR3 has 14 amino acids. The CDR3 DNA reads TGTGCCAGCAGCGTAGCGGCGGGAAGCGGGGAGCTGTTTTTT. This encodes CASSVAAGSGELFF.

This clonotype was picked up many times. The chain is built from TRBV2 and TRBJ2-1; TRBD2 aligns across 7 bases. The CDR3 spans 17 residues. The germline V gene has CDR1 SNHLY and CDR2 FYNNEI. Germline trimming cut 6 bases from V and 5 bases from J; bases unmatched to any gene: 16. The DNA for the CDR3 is TGTGCCAGCAGGCAAAGCGGGGTTGGGTTAGCGAACAATGAGCAGTTCTTC. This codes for CASRQSGVGLANNEQFF.

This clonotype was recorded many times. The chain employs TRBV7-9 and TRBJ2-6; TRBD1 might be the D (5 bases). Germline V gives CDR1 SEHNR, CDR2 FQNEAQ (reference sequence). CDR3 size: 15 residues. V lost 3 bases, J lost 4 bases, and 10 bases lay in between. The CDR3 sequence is CASSLAGRGANVLTF. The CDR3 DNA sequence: TGTGCCAGCAGCTTGGCAGGGCGGGGGGCCAACGTCCTGACTTTC.

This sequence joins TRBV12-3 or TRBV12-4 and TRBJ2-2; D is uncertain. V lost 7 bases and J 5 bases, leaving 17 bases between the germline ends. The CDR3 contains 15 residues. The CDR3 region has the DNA TGTGCCAGCACATCCGGGCTGGTCGGGACCGGGGAGCTGTTTTTT. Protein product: CASTSGLVGTGELFF.

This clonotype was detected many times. For the CDR3, the DNA is TGTGCCAGCAGCTTAGAGGTAGGGAGGGACGAGCAGTACTTC. Its translation is CASSLEVGRDEQYF. V gene TRBV7-9 combines with J gene TRBJ2-7, with 7 bases matching TRBD2. The CDR3 is made up of 14 amino acids. The V and J ends lost 1 base and 5 bases, in that order; junction bases with no gene match: 5. CDR1 is SEHNR and CDR2 is FQNEAQ in the germline V gene (reference sequence). Looking up the rest from reference TRBV7-9 and TRBJ2-7 gives the full variable domain: DTGVSQNPRHKITKRGQNVTFRCDPISEHNRLYWYRQTLGQGPEFLTYFQNEAQLEKSRLLSDRFSAERPKGSFSTLEIQRTEQGDSAMYLCASSLEVGRDEQYFGPGTRLTVT.

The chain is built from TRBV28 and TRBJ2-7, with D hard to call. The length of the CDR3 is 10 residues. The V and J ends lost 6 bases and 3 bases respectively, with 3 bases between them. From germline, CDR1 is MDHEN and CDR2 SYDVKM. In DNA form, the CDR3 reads TGTGCCAGCAGCGACTACGAGCAGTACTTC. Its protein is CASSDYEQYF.

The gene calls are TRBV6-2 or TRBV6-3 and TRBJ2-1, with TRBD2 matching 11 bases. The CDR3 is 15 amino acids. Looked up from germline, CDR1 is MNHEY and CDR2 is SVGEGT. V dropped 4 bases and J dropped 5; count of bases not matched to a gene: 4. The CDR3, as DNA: TGTGCCAGCAGTTTAGCGGGAGGGGCCGACAATGAGCAGTTCTTC. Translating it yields CASSLAGGADNEQFF.

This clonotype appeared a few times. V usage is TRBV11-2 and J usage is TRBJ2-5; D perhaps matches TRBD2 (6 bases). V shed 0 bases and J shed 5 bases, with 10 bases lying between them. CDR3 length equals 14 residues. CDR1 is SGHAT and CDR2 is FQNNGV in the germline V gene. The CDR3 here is CASSLDRGRETQYF. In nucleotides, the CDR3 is TGTGCCAGCAGCTTAGATCGGGGGAGGGAGACCCAGTACTTC.

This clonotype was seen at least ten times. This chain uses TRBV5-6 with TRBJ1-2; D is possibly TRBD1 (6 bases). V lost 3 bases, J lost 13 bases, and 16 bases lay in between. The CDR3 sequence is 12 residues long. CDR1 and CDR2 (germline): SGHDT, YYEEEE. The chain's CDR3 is CASSYYRVFLTF. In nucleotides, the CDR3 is TGTGCCAGCAGCTACTACAGGGTTTTCCTCACCTTC.

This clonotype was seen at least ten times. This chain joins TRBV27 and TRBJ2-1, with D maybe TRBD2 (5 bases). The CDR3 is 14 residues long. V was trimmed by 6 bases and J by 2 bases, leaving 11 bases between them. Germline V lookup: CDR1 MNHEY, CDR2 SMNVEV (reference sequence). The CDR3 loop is CASRELVTYNEQFF. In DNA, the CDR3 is TGTGCCAGCAGAGAACTAGTCACCTACAATGAGCAGTTCTTC.

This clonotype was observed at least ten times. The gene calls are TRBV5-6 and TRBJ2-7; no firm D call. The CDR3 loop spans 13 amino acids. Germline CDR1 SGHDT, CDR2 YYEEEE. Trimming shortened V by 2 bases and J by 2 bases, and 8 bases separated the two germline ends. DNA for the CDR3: TGTGCCAGCAGCTTAGGACCGACCTACGAGCAGTACTTC. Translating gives CASSLGPTYEQYF.

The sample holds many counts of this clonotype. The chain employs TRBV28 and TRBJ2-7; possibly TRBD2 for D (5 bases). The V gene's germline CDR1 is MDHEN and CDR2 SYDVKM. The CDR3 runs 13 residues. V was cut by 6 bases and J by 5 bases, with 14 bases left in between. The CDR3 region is CASRGSSKDEQYF. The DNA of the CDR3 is TGTGCCAGCAGGGGGAGTAGTAAAGACGAGCAGTACTTC.